This TCR beta chain came from a study of blood T cell repertoires in COVID-19 (dated by TCRdb to 2020 to 2022). About the study as a whole: Collaborator samples came from the United States, Italy and Spain and covered acute and convalescent phases of COVID-19. The repertoires were released in a freely available public database meant as a resource for research on the immune response to SARS-CoV-2. The prospective study material was composed of cDNA or gDNA derived from T cells, B-cell-depleted T cells, or PBMCs. HLA class I and class II types, where available, came from metadata supplied by the sample provider rather than from assay-based typing. Samples came from the ongoing ImmuneRACE study (first 160 participants) plus 1,254 subjects from 6 global collaborators. Subjects who had been exposed to COVID-19, were actively infected with it, or had recovered from it provided the deeply sampled blood TCRbeta repertoires that made up the dataset. A de-identified subject ID, COVID-19 status, age in years and sex were almost always included in the sample metadata. Study-wide conclusions, independent of this receptor: Clinical and demographic metadata were provided uncurated, with the amount varying by source and participant.

Regarding this clone: Its target antigen remains unknown. Base qualities were left out, and no much larger clone turns up one base away.

Whole blood was collected in K2EDTA tubes by collaborating institutions according to the institutions' own protocols. For TCRbeta analysis, collaborator samples were shipped as frozen whole blood, as isolated PBMCs, or as DNA extracted from either sample type. V is cut by 4 bases and J by 6 bases, and the space between the germline ends is 14 bases. Via the germline V gene, CDR1 is SGHDT and CDR2 YYEEEE. Inclusive of the bounding cysteine and phenylalanine, the CDR3 is 13 residues long. CDR3 DNA is the only sequence kept; it has 39 bases, read in frame from the first base. The immunoSEQ Assay, a bias-controlled multiplex PCR, was used to amplify TCRbeta CDR3 regions from genomic DNA. In the paper's pipeline: The number of nucleated cells in each sample was estimated from the amplification of reference gene primers within the assay. Sequence reads were collapsed and filtered to measure the absolute abundance of every unique TCRbeta CDR3 rearrangement. For each sample, productive Simpson clonality was calculated as the square root of Simpson's diversity index over productive rearrangements. The clones in this table, taken by TCRdb from immuneACCESS, are in-frame only. Not every clone is retained; where verified, under half of the shortfall comes from an unresolved V gene, and the cause of the rest is unknown. The V and J calls and the clone size are those of that table, but D and trimming were determined from the DNA. Within this sample are about 97,000 clones, with 90% of them counted one time only. The ten largest clonotypes hold about 1.7% of the sample.

The V and J segments used are TRBV5-6 and TRBJ2-7; there is no confident call for the D gene. This clonotype was obtained from a man in his sixties with acute or convalescent COVID-19. The sample was peripheral blood. The nucleotides are TGTGCCAGCAGCCCTGAGATCCGCGGCGAGCAGTACTTC. This yields the protein CASSPEIRGEQYF.